These 13 T cell receptor beta chains came from one sample sequenced in a study of cytomegalovirus exposure and HLA in healthy donors. The PCR contained 60 Vbeta and 13 Jbeta primers. Data came from immunoSEQ multiplex PCR; TCRdb stores just in-frame clones and leaves some out. The repertoire consists of approximately 220,000 clones, with more than 65% occurring once and the leading ten covering 0.63%. Material: PBMCs. Receptor source: a man aged 18 to 29 in good health and CMV-seronegative.

The chain carries TRBV19 and TRBJ1-5, with a tentative D call TRBD1 (6 bases). CDR1 and CDR2 from the germline V gene are LNHDA and SQIVND (reference sequence). The germline V and J ends were trimmed by 3 bases and 4 bases, with 10 bases remaining between them. CDR3 length: 14 amino acids. The CDR3 sequence is CASSMAGQNQPQHF. CDR3 nucleotides: TGTGCCAGTAGTATGGCCGGACAGAATCAGCCCCAGCATTTT.

The chain has TRBV4-2 and TRBJ1-2, with TRBD1 identical over 8 bases. CDR3 length: 16 amino acids. The trim removed 0 bases at V and 8 bases at J, leaving 11 bases unmatched. Germline V gene data show CDR1 as LGHNA and CDR2 as YNFKEQ. CDR3: CASSQDLGQGAGGYTF. In DNA form, the CDR3 reads TGTGCCAGCAGCCAAGATTTAGGGCAGGGGGCGGGAGGCTACACCTTC.

This chain uses TRBV9 with TRBJ2-3; 9 nucleotides align to TRBD2. CDR3 size: 16 residues. The germline CDR1 and CDR2 sequences are SGDLS and YYNGEE. V gave up 1 base and J gave up 1 base; unmatched junction bases: 4. The CDR3 DNA reads TGTGCCAGCAGCGTAAGCTCTAGCGGGGGCACAGATACGCAGTATTTT. Protein: CASSVSSSGGTDTQYF.

The genes are TRBV7-8 and TRBJ2-2, with 12 bases that match TRBD2. Germline trimming cut 0 bases from V and 7 bases from J; bases unmatched to any gene: 9. CDR1 SGHVS and CDR2 FQNEAQ come from the germline V gene. CDR3 length: 18 amino acids. As DNA, the CDR3 is TGTGCCAGCAGCTTAGCGCTAGCGGGAGGGAGATTTGGCGGGGAGCTGTTTTTT. Translation: CASSLALAGGRFGGELFF.

The genes are TRBV15 and TRBJ2-7, with a tentative D call TRBD2 (5 bases). V was shortened by 2 bases and J by 5 bases, with 10 bases between the two germline ends. Per germline, CDR1 LNHNV and CDR2 YYDKDF (reference sequence). CDR3 length: 13 residues. As DNA, the CDR3 is TGTGCCACCAGCAGAACTAGTTACCACGAGCAGTACTTC. Translated: CATSRTSYHEQYF. The entire variable domain, with the rest obtained from reference TRBV15 and TRBJ2-7, is as follows: DAMVIQNPRYQVTQFGKPVTLSCSQTLNHNVMYWYQQKSSQAPKLLFHYYDKDFNNEADTPDNFQSRRPNTSFCFLDIRSPGLGDTAMYLCATSRTSYHEQYFGPGTRLTVT.

V is TRBV7-9 and J is TRBJ2-3; 8 nucleotides line up with TRBD1. Germline lookup yields CDR1 SEHNR and CDR2 FQNEAQ (reference sequence). The V and J ends lost 4 bases and 3 bases, in that order; junction bases with no gene match: 12. The CDR3 is made up of 17 amino acids. The CDR3 here is CASSWPQGQEGTDTQYF. The CDR3 bases are TGTGCCAGCAGCTGGCCCCAGGGACAGGAGGGGACAGATACGCAGTATTTT.

In this sample, this clone turned up once. One end of the junction fails to match germline, which may point to a read error. At the DNA level, this CDR3 is encoded by other sequences in the same sample as well. The chain joins TRBV6-5 to TRBJ2-2; TRBD2 matches at 13 bases. The V gene's germline CDR1 is MNHEY and CDR2 SVGAGI. The CDR3 extends over 15 amino acids. The CDR3 sequence is CASSWTSGSDGELFF. CDR3 DNA: TGTGCCAGCAGCTGGACTAGCGGGAGTGACGGGGAGCTGTTTTTC.

This chain uses TRBV5-6 with TRBJ2-1; D unresolved. The length of the CDR3 is 15 residues. Germline-derived CDR1 and CDR2 are SGHDT and YYEEEE. V shed 0 bases and J shed 0 bases, with 7 bases lying between them. DNA for the CDR3: TGTGCCAGCAGCTTGGGGCGGCCCTCCTACAATGAGCAGTTCTTC. Protein: CASSLGRPSYNEQFF.

This clone was detected a few times. This chain links TRBV6-5 with TRBJ1-4; D not resolved. Trimming cost V 5 bases and J 0 bases, with 7 bases left between them. Per germline, CDR1 MNHEY and CDR2 SVGAGI. The CDR3 totals 14 residues. The CDR3 sequence is CASSQSSTNEKLFF. The CDR3 DNA reads as TGTGCCAGCAGTCAGTCTTCAACTAATGAAAAACTGTTTTTT.

The CDR3 bases are TGTGCCAGCAGCCTCGGAGGGAACACTGAAGCTTTCTTT. Its translation is CASSLGGNTEAFF. The J gene is TRBJ1-1, the V gene TRBV28; unclear D gene. Germline V gene lookup returns CDR1 MDHEN and CDR2 SYDVKM. The germline V and J ends were trimmed by 6 bases and 1 base, with 9 bases remaining between them. The CDR3 runs 13 residues.

This clone was seen more than once but under ten times. The genes are TRBV19 and TRBJ2-7; D remains unclear. Trimming removed 1 base from V and 3 bases from J, with 13 bases in between. In germline, CDR1 is LNHDA, CDR2 SQIVND (reference sequence). This CDR3 has 15 amino acids. Here the CDR3 DNA reads TGTGCCAGTAGTATAGGGGCCAGTTCCTACTACGAGCAGTACTTC. It encodes CASSIGASSYYEQYF. Drawing the rest from reference TRBV19 and TRBJ2-7, the complete variable domain is DGGITQSPKYLFRKEGQNVTLSCEQNLNHDAMYWYRQDPGQGLRLIYYSQIVNDFQKGDIAEGYSVSREKKESFPLTVTSAQKNPTAFYLCASSIGASSYYEQYFGPGTRLTVT.

CDR3 amino acids: CASSYLSGTAIYEQYF. The CDR3 DNA reads TGTGCCAGCAGTTACTTATCCGGGACAGCGATATACGAGCAGTACTTC. V usage is TRBV6-5 and J usage is TRBJ2-7; 7 positions match TRBD1. V was pared by 1 base and J by 4 bases, with 10 bases of the junction left unmatched. The CDR3 is 16 amino acids. CDR1 is MNHEY and CDR2 is SVGAGI in the germline V gene.

This clone was detected once. The chain joins TRBV7-2 to TRBJ2-2; 9 nucleotides line up with TRBD2. The CDR3 is 14 residues long. Germline CDR1 SGHTA, CDR2 FQGNSA. Trimming cost V 5 bases and J 5 bases; bases outside gene matches: 3. The CDR3 DNA follows: TGTGCCAGCAGCAGCGGGAGGTGGACCGGGGAGCTGTTTTTT. It translates to CASSSGRWTGELFF.